The subject of this entry is one T cell receptor beta chain. The CDR3 is 15 residues long. Methods used by the authors: Counts of nucleated cells, estimated from reference gene primer amplification, were obtained. The table came from immunoSEQ multiplex PCR; TCRdb's copy has only in-frame clones and leaves some out. The DNA was the basis for D and trimming; V, J and clone size are from that table. The sample carries 140,000 or so clones, more than 65% recorded once. The record originates from a study of blood T cell repertoires in COVID-19. Sequenced material: peripheral blood. V is TRBV12-2 and J is TRBJ2-7; the DNA was not compared with TRBD2, the D call given in the table. TRBV12-2 is assigned pseudogene status. This TCR was recovered from a man in his fifties or sixties with acute or convalescent COVID-19. Here the CDR3 DNA reads TGTGCAAGTCGCCCGAGGGGGGGCAAAGCCTACGAGCAGTACTTC. As protein: CASRPRGGKAYEQYF.